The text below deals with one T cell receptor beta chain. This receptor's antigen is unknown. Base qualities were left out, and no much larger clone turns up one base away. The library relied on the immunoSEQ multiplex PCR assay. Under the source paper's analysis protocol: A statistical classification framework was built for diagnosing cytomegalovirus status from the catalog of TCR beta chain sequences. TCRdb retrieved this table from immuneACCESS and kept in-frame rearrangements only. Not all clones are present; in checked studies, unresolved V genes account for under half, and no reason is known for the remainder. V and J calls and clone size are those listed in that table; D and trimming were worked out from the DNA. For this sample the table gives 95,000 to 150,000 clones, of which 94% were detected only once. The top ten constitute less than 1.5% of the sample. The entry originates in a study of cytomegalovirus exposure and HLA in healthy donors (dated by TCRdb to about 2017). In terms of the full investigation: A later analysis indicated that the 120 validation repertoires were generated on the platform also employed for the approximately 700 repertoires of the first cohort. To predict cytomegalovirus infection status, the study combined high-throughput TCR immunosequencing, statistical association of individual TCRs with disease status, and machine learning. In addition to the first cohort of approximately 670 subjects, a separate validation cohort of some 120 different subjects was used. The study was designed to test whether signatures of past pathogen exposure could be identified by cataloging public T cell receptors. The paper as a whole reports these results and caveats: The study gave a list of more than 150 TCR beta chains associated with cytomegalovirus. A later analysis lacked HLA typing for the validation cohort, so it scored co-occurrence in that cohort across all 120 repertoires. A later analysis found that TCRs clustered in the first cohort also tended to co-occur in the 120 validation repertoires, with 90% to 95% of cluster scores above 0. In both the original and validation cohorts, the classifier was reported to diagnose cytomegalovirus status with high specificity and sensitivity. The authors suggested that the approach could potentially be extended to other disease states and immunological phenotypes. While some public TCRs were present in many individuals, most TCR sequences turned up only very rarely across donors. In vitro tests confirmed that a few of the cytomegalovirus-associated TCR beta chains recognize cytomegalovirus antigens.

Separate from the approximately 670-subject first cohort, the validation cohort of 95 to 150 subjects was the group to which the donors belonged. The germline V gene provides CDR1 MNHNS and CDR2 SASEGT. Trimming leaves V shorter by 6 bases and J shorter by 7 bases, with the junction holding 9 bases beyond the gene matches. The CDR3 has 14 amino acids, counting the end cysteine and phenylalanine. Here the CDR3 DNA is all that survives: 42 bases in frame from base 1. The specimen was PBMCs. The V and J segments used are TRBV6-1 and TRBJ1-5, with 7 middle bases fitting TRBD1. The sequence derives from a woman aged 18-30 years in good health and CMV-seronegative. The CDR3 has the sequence CASSLQGKGQPQHF. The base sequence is TGTGCCAGCAGCTTACAGGGGAAGGGCCAGCCCCAGCATTTT.